This T cell receptor beta chain came from a study of blood T cells in healthy people across ages. A second PCR of about 7 to 11 cycles used a sample-barcoded 5' primer and a J-beta primer mix. At least 2.5 million CDR3-containing paired-end reads were obtained per sample. MiXCR, applied by TCRdb to the 5' RACE reads, yields one record per CDR3 protein. The table has roughly 1.5 million distinct CDR3 sequences, around 40% seen once. Trimming took off 0 bases at V and 4 bases at J, with 13 bases between the two ends. The CDR3 covers 15 residues. CDR1 SGHRS and CDR2 YFSETQ come from the germline V gene. The sample providers were healthy Caucasian people from Russia, aged roughly 6 to 95. A minimum of 5.5 micrograms of total RNA was extracted per sample.

The chain combines TRBV5-1 with TRBJ1-1; D remains unclear. The TCR sequence derives from a woman aged 18-29 years in good health. Sequenced material: blood. CDR3 in DNA: TGCGCCAGCAGCTTGGGTCGGCAGGAGAGCACTGAAGCTTTCTTT. Translated, it gives CASSLGRQESTEAFF.